A selection of T cell receptor beta chains follows, all from one sample in a study of T cells in Graves' hyperthyroidism and ophthalmopathy. TCRdb processed the multiplex PCR reads anew with MiXCR; each CDR3 protein has one entry. The data show around 240,000 distinct CDR3 sequences, roughly 15% seen once. The source material was blood. These receptors came from a woman aged 40 to 49 with Graves' hyperthyroidism that later progressed to Graves' ophthalmopathy. The CDR3 runs from the conserved cysteine through the conserved F or W. The D gene is left open where the match is weak. Clone sizes are given selectively: once, few, many, or a class where the clone is expanded.

DNA: TGTGCCAGCAGCTTAACGTCAGTACGGGGCAATGAGCAGTTCTTC; CDR3: CASSLTSVRGNEQFF; size: many; D: .; V: TRBV7-3; J: TRBJ2-1; length: 15
DNA: TGTGCCAGCAAAACCAGGGGAGCCATCCTCACAGATACGCAGTATTTT; CDR3: CASKTRGAILTDTQYF; size: many; D: .; V: TRBV2; J: TRBJ2-3; length: 16
DNA: TGTGCCTCCAGCCCCACTGAAGGAACCGGGGAGCTGTTTTTT; CDR3: CASSPTEGTGELFF; size: many; D: .; V: TRBV2; J: TRBJ2-2; length: 14
DNA: TGTGCCAGCAGCTCCCTCGTAGGACGGGAGCAGTACTTC; CDR3: CASSSLVGREQYF; size: few; D: .; V: TRBV5-6; J: TRBJ2-7; length: 13
DNA: TGTGCCAGCAGCCCATCGCTAGCGGGAGAGCCAGATACGCAGTATTTT; CDR3: CASSPSLAGEPDTQYF; size: .; D: TRBD2; V: TRBV11-2; J: TRBJ2-3; length: 16
DNA: TGTGCCAGCAGCCTCAGACGTAAGTATGGCTACACCTTC; CDR3: CASSLRRKYGYTF; size: .; D: .; V: TRBV12-3/TRBV12-4; J: TRBJ1-2; length: 13
DNA: TGTGCCAGCAGCCAAGCTGGGGGGGGACTAGCGGGAGTCAGCTCCTACAATGATCAGTTCTTC; CDR3: CASSQAGGGLAGVSSYNDQFF; size: .; D: TRBD2; V: TRBV14; J: TRBJ2-1; length: 21
DNA: TGTGCCAGCAGTTCCGTCTTGAACACTGAAGCTTTCTTT; CDR3: CASSSVLNTEAFF; size: many; D: .; V: TRBV28; J: TRBJ1-1; length: 13
DNA: TGTGCCAGCAGCTTATTTGCGGGAGATTACGGTGTGGGCACAGATACGCAGTATTTT; CDR3: CASSLFAGDYGVGTDTQYF; size: many; D: TRBD2; V: TRBV7-9; J: TRBJ2-3; length: 19
DNA: TGTGCCACCAGTGATTTAGCGGGAGGGCCCCCAGATACGCAGTATTTT; CDR3: CATSDLAGGPPDTQYF; size: .; D: TRBD2; V: TRBV24-1; J: TRBJ2-3; length: 16
DNA: TGTGCCAGCAGCGTTGACTACTTCCAAGAGACCCAGTACTTC; CDR3: CASSVDYFQETQYF; size: many; D: .; V: TRBV6-1; J: TRBJ2-5; length: 14
DNA: TGTGCCAGCAGTCCGCGACTCCCGCCCTACGAGCAGTACTTC; CDR3: CASSPRLPPYEQYF; size: .; D: .; V: TRBV27; J: TRBJ2-7; length: 14
DNA: TGTGCCAGCAGTTTTATCCCGCTAGCGGGAGATCAAGAGACCCAGTACTTC; CDR3: CASSFIPLAGDQETQYF; size: many; D: TRBD2; V: TRBV28; J: TRBJ2-5; length: 17
DNA: TGCGCCAGCAGCTTGGCCGCGAGCGGGTCGGCCTGGAGTGAGCAGTTCTTC; CDR3: CASSLAASGSAWSEQFF; size: many; D: .; V: TRBV5-1; J: TRBJ2-1; length: 17
DNA: TGTGCCAGCAACCCCCGTCCCCCTAGCTCCTACGAGCAGTACTTC; CDR3: CASNPRPPSSYEQYF; size: many; D: .; V: TRBV27; J: TRBJ2-7; length: 15
DNA: TGTGCCAGCGCTATATCGACTAGCGGGTATTTTAATGAGCAGTTCTTC; CDR3: CASAISTSGYFNEQFF; size: many; D: TRBD2; V: TRBV10-3; J: TRBJ2-1; length: 16
DNA: TGTGCCAGCAGCCGGACAGGATGGGGCCACGAGCAGTACTTC; CDR3: CASSRTGWGHEQYF; size: many; D: TRBD1; V: TRBV7-4; J: TRBJ2-7; length: 14
DNA: TGTGCCAGCAGCCCAAGCGGACAGTTGGAAGCTTTCTTT; CDR3: CASSPSGQLEAFF; size: many; D: .; V: TRBV2; J: TRBJ1-1; length: 13
DNA: TGCGCCAGCAGTGTGGTTCGGGAAGTCCGCGAGCAGTACTTC; CDR3: CASSVVREVREQYF; size: many; D: .; V: TRBV10-2; J: TRBJ2-7; length: 14
DNA: TGTGCCAGCAGCTTAGAAAGGGACAGTGGCTACACCTTC; CDR3: CASSLERDSGYTF; size: few; D: TRBD1; V: TRBV7-9; J: TRBJ1-2; length: 13
DNA: TGTGCCGGCAGCTTAGTAAGGGGTAGCTCCTACGAGCAGTACTTC; CDR3: CAGSLVRGSSYEQYF; size: .; D: .; V: TRBV11-2; J: TRBJ2-7; length: 15
DNA: TGTGCCAGCAGTGGGGGACTAGCGGGCGCAGATACGCAGTATTTT; CDR3: CASSGGLAGADTQYF; size: many; D: TRBD2; V: TRBV6-1; J: TRBJ2-3; length: 15
DNA: TGTGCCAGCAGTTACTCGCCTAGCGGGAGCGGGGCCTACGAGCAGTACTTC; CDR3: CASSYSPSGSGAYEQYF; size: few; D: TRBD2; V: TRBV6-6; J: TRBJ2-7; length: 17
DNA: TGTGCCAGCAGCCGGACTAGCGGAGCTAGCACAGATACGCAGTATTTT; CDR3: CASSRTSGASTDTQYF; size: many; D: TRBD2; V: TRBV6-1; J: TRBJ2-3; length: 16
DNA: TGTGCCAGCAGCTTGTTTGCCGGGGCAGGGGACTACGAGCAGTACTTC; CDR3: CASSLFAGAGDYEQYF; size: many; D: .; V: TRBV11-2; J: TRBJ2-7; length: 16
DNA: TGCAGTGCTAGTCACCCCCGGGCCTACAATGAGCAGTTCTTC; CDR3: CSASHPRAYNEQFF; size: .; D: .; V: TRBV20-1; J: TRBJ2-1; length: 14
DNA: TGTGCCAGCAGTTTACCGGACAGGGATCATGGCTACACCTTC; CDR3: CASSLPDRDHGYTF; size: .; D: TRBD1; V: TRBV28; J: TRBJ1-2; length: 14
DNA: TGTGCCAGTAGTATCGGGCAGGCGTATCAGCCCCAGCATTTT; CDR3: CASSIGQAYQPQHF; size: few; D: .; V: TRBV19; J: TRBJ1-5; length: 14
DNA: TGTGCCAGCAGCCAATTTTTTGTGGCTCAAACCGGGCAGAAGACTGAAGCTTTCTTT; CDR3: CASSQFFVAQTGQKTEAFF; size: many; D: .; V: TRBV3-1; J: TRBJ1-1; length: 19
DNA: TGCGCCAGCAGCTTGGTAGCGGCGAGCACAGATACGCAGTATTTT; CDR3: CASSLVAASTDTQYF; size: few; D: .; V: TRBV5-1; J: TRBJ2-3; length: 15
DNA: TGTGCCAGCAGTGATCTTATGGACAATTCACCCCTCCACTTT; CDR3: CASSDLMDNSPLHF; size: many; D: .; V: TRBV6-1; J: TRBJ1-6; length: 14
DNA: TGTGCCAGCAGTTTATTTGGTCGGCTAGCGGGAGTGTACGAGCAGTACTTC; CDR3: CASSLFGRLAGVYEQYF; size: .; D: TRBD2; V: TRBV28; J: TRBJ2-7; length: 17
DNA: TGCGCCAGCAGCTTGGATAGGGGCTGGTACGAGCAGTACTTC; CDR3: CASSLDRGWYEQYF; size: few; D: .; V: TRBV5-1; J: TRBJ2-7; length: 14
DNA: TGTGCCAGCAGTCAGAGAAAGGGCTTCGGCTACACCTTC; CDR3: CASSQRKGFGYTF; size: .; D: .; V: TRBV12-3/TRBV12-4; J: TRBJ1-2; length: 13
DNA: TGCGCCAGCAGCCAACATCGACAGGGGGGAAACACCATATATTTT; CDR3: CASSQHRQGGNTIYF; size: many; D: TRBD1; V: TRBV4-1; J: TRBJ1-3; length: 15
DNA: TGTGCCACCAGTGACACTCTTAAAGCAGATACGCAGTATTTT; CDR3: CATSDTLKADTQYF; size: few; D: .; V: TRBV24-1; J: TRBJ2-3; length: 14
DNA: TGTGCCAGCAGTTTAGGTCGGGAGGGCCGGGGAGAGACCCAGTACTTC; CDR3: CASSLGREGRGETQYF; size: many; D: TRBD2; V: TRBV27; J: TRBJ2-5; length: 16
DNA: TGTGCCAGCAGCTACTCCCCCCGTTCTGAAGCTTTCTTT; CDR3: CASSYSPRSEAFF; size: many; D: .; V: TRBV7-9; J: TRBJ1-1; length: 13
DNA: TGCGCCAGCAGCGCCGGGACAGAGAACGAGCAGTACTTC; CDR3: CASSAGTENEQYF; size: .; D: TRBD1; V: TRBV5-1; J: TRBJ2-7; length: 13
DNA: TGTGCCAGCAAAGGGGTAAGGGGTGCCTACGAGCAGTACTTC; CDR3: CASKGVRGAYEQYF; size: many; D: .; V: TRBV11-2; J: TRBJ2-7; length: 14
DNA: TGTGCCAGGCGAGGGGTCGGGGCCAACGTCCTGACTTTC; CDR3: CARRGVGANVLTF; size: many; D: .; V: TRBV7-2; J: TRBJ2-6; length: 13
DNA: TGTGCCAGCAGCGTTAAAGCAAGTGGGACCTATAATTCACCCCTCCACTTT; CDR3: CASSVKASGTYNSPLHF; size: .; D: .; V: TRBV9; J: TRBJ1-6; length: 17
DNA: TGTGCCAGCAGCTTCTTCGTCTTAGACACTGAAGCTTTCTTT; CDR3: CASSFFVLDTEAFF; size: many; D: .; V: TRBV11-2; J: TRBJ1-1; length: 14
DNA: TGTGCCTATGGGGGGAGGGCGGATGAGCAGTTCTTC; CDR3: CAYGGRADEQFF; size: many; D: TRBD2; V: TRBV30; J: TRBJ2-1; length: 12
DNA: TGTGCCAGCAGTGACAACGATCCTGACCCATTTGGGGAGACCCAGTACTTC; CDR3: CASSDNDPDPFGETQYF; size: .; D: .; V: TRBV6-1; J: TRBJ2-5; length: 17
DNA: TGTGCCAGCAGTGACCTGAACGCTTTGACAGATACGCAGTATTTT; CDR3: CASSDLNALTDTQYF; size: many; D: .; V: TRBV6-1; J: TRBJ2-3; length: 15